Each of the 8 T cell receptor beta chains below was sequenced from the same sample in a study of Tregs in tolerant kidney transplant recipients. Sequencing was performed with immunoSEQ multiplex PCR; in TCRdb, only in-frame clones are kept and a portion is missing. The data contain some 90,000 clones, around 90% of them singletons. The sample taken for sequencing was CD8+ T cells from blood. These receptors originate from a human donor in good health.

The rearrangement uses TRBV5-1 and TRBJ1-4; the D is unclear. In germline, CDR1 is SGHRS, CDR2 YFSETQ. This CDR3 region has 16 residues. Trimming shortened V by 0 bases and J by 7 bases, and 16 bases separated the two germline ends. The CDR3 DNA is TGCGCCAGCAGCTTGGATACAATTGACCTAGGTGAAAAACTGTTTTTT. Encoded protein: CASSLDTIDLGEKLFF.

There are a few counts of this clone. CDR3 in amino acids: CSVEDFAGQAPGYEQYF. CDR3 in DNA: TGCAGCGTTGAAGATTTCGCCGGACAGGCCCCGGGCTACGAGCAGTACTTC. The chain joins TRBV29-1 to TRBJ2-7; 7 bases map to TRBD1. Germline V CDR1 and CDR2: SQVTM, ANQGSEA. The CDR3 spans 17 residues. V gave up 0 bases and J gave up 3 bases; unmatched junction bases: 14.

The rearrangement uses TRBV27 and TRBJ1-1; D perhaps matches TRBD1 (6 bases). There are 13 residues in the CDR3. Germline CDR1 is MNHEY and CDR2 is SMNVEV (reference sequence). V was trimmed by 2 bases and J by 6 bases, leaving 10 bases between them. The CDR3 sequence: CASSLRAGAEAFF. CDR3 in DNA: TGTGCCAGCAGTTTAAGGGCAGGGGCTGAAGCTTTCTTT.

This clone has more than one count but fewer than ten. V and J are TRBV5-4 and TRBJ2-7; D is ambiguous. Germline lookup yields CDR1 SGHNT and CDR2 YYREEE (reference sequence). V was trimmed by 4 bases and J by 1 base, leaving 9 bases between them. CDR3 length equals 13 residues. The CDR3 here is CASSLDKSYEQYF. CDR3 sequence (DNA): TGTGCCAGCAGCCTCGACAAGTCCTACGAGCAGTACTTC.

The gene calls are TRBV15 and TRBJ1-5, with 9 positions matching TRBD1. The CDR3 is 15 residues long. The germline gives CDR1 LNHNV, CDR2 YYDKDF (reference sequence). The V and J ends lost 5 bases and 6 bases, in that order; junction bases with no gene match: 8. DNA for the CDR3: TGTGCCACCAGCTCCCGGGACAGGGTCAGTCAGCCCCAGCATTTT. As protein: CATSSRDRVSQPQHF. Filled out from reference TRBV15 and TRBJ1-5, the complete variable domain reads DAMVIQNPRYQVTQFGKPVTLSCSQTLNHNVMYWYQQKSSQAPKLLFHYYDKDFNNEADTPDNFQSRRPNTSFCFLDIRSPGLGDTAMYLCATSSRDRVSQPQHFGDGTRLSIL.

This sequence joins TRBV11-2 and TRBJ2-2; 7 nucleotides agree with TRBD2. The CDR3 extends over 16 amino acids. The germline V gene has CDR1 SGHAT and CDR2 FQNNGV. Losses at the gene ends were 2 bases for V and 5 bases for J; bases not matched to a gene: 8. CDR3 residues: CASSLKNGRQTGELFF. CDR3 DNA: TGTGCCAGCAGCTTAAAAAACGGGAGGCAGACCGGGGAGCTGTTTTTT. The full variable domain, rest sourced from reference TRBV11-2 and TRBJ2-2, is EAGVAQSPRYKIIEKRQSVAFWCNPISGHATLYWYQQILGQGPKLLIQFQNNGVVDDSQLPKDRFSAERLKGVDSTLKIQPAKLEDSAVYLCASSLKNGRQTGELFFGEGSRLTVL.

The sample holds one count of this clone. This sequence joins TRBV19 and TRBJ1-4; no clear D. The CDR3 length is 15 residues. V was cut by 3 bases and J by 6 bases, with 14 bases left in between. CDR1 LNHDA and CDR2 SQIVND come from the germline V gene (reference sequence). The CDR3 region has the DNA TGTGCCAGTAGTATTATAGACTCTTTTGATGAAAAACTGTTTTTT. Translated, it gives CASSIIDSFDEKLFF.

The rearrangement links TRBV11-2 to TRBJ2-1; 7 bases are a match to TRBD2. V shed 5 bases, J shed 0 bases, and the junction held 10 bases outside the gene matches. CDR1 is SGHAT and CDR2 is FQNNGV in the germline V gene. This CDR3 spans 17 amino acids. The CDR3 region is CASSEQGGGSSYNEQFF. The CDR3, as DNA: TGTGCCAGCAGCGAGCAGGGCGGGGGTAGCTCCTACAATGAGCAGTTCTTC.